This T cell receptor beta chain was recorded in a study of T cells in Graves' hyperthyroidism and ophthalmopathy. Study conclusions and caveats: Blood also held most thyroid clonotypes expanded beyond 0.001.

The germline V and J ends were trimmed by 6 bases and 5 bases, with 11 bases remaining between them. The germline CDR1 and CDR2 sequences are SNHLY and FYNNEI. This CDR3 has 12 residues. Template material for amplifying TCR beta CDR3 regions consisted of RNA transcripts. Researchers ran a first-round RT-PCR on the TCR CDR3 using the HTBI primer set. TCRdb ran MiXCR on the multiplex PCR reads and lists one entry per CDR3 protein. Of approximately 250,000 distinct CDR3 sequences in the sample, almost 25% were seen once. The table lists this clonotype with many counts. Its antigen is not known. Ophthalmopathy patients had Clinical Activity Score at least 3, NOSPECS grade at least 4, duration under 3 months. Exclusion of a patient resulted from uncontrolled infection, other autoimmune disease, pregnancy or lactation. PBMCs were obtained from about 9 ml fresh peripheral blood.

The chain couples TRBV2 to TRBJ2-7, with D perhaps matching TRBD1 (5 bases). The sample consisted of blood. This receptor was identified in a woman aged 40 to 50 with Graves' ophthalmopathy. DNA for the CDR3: TGTGCCAGCAGGGTGGGGCCCCACGAGCAGTACTTC. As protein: CASRVGPHEQYF.